Listed here is a single T cell receptor (beta chain). Its antigen is still unknown. When the RNA was reverse transcribed, random hexamers were used with an input of 0.5 to 1 ug. The method of amplification for TCR beta CDR3 was immunoSEQ multiplex PCR, covering 54 Vbeta and 13 Jbeta. MiXCR, run by TCRdb on the immunoSEQ multiplex PCR reads, gives a single entry per CDR3 protein. The sample includes roughly 300,000 distinct CDR3 sequences, more than 75% of them seen just once. This CDR3 has 14 residues. Per the germline V gene, CDR1 is SGHTA and CDR2 is FQGTGA. V gave up 4 bases and J gave up 6 bases; unmatched junction bases: 7. The data are from a study of CD8 T cells in Susac syndrome. Study-level findings and limits: TCR sequencing and HLA analysis covered a relatively small number of individuals.

Sequencing of TCR beta was performed on blood CD8+ T cells and on blood CD4+ T cells. The TEMRA cells underwent FACS enrichment, while the CD8+ and CD4+ T cells underwent negative isolation. The J gene is TRBJ2-7, the V gene TRBV7-3, with 9 bases aligning to TRBD2. This TCR derives from a human donor with multiple sclerosis. Input material: CD8+ T cells from PBMCs. CDR3 loop: CASSSLAGVGEQYF. The DNA of the CDR3 is TGTGCCAGCAGCTCCTTAGCGGGAGTAGGCGAGCAGTACTTC. Complete variable domain (other parts from reference TRBV7-3 and TRBJ2-7): GAGVSQTPSNKVTEKGKYVELRCDPISGHTALYWYRQSLGQGPEFLIYFQGTGAADDSGLPNDRFFAVRPEGSVSTLKIQRTERGDSAVYLCASSSLAGVGEQYFGPGTRLTVT.